The source of this T cell receptor (beta chain) is a study of regulatory T cells in long-lasting Graves disease (TCRdb year 2021). With respect to the entire study: In the newly diagnosed Graves' disease group, patients had been taking antithyroid drugs for less than 3 months. Peripheral blood TCR sequencing and RNA sequencing compared persistent Graves' disease patients with newly diagnosed Graves' disease patients. The study took place in China and was registered as a clinical trial. A total of around 35 samples underwent TCR sequencing, from some 13 patients with persistent Graves' disease and 20 patients with newly diagnosed Graves' disease. General conclusions and limits of the study: The study examined only peripheral blood because the primary lesion, thyroid tissue, could not be accessed. Persistent disease showed preferential use of TRBV28, TRBJ1-2 and TRBJ2-5, whereas newly diagnosed disease favored TRBV20-1 and TRBJ2-1. Lower TCR Shannon entropy and fewer highly expanded clones were observed in persistent Graves' disease patients than in newly diagnosed patients, which suggested clonal expansion. The authors acknowledged the small sample size as a limitation that may reduce accuracy. Sequencing and analysis were limited to the TCR beta chain. More public clonotypes were shared among persistent patients (over 2,500) than among newly diagnosed patients (roughly 960).

V and J lose 3 bases and 5 bases, and a span of 15 bases separates them. Measured from the cysteine to the phenylalanine, the CDR3 is 15 residues long. Here the CDR3 DNA is all that survives: 45 bases in frame from base 1. In the germline V gene, CDR1 corresponds to MDHEN and CDR2 to SYDVKM. The library was generated by multiplex PCR. These reads were obtained on an Illumina HiSeq 4000. CDR3 regions were amplified by Arm-PCR with iRepertoire HTBI primers to construct TCR beta libraries. Before sequencing, the PCR products went through gel purification. Under the source paper's analysis protocol: A total of fewer than 80 TRBV and 14 TRBJ segments were identified across samples and were used for gene usage analysis of CDR3 amino acid clonotypes. Filtered high-quality paired reads were merged into contigs using COPE and FqMerger. BLAST was used to align contigs to the IMGT TRBV, TRBD and TRBJ reference genes, and CDR3 was defined following IMGT. Any clonotype with a frequency above 0.1% was classified as a highly expanded clone. Shannon entropy served as the measure of repertoire diversity, while the Gini coefficient captured V-J evenness. A clonotype found in more than one individual was treated as public. In TCRdb, the public reads were trimmed at Q25 with fastp and aligned with MiXCR, with productive beta chains retained. Every CDR3 protein is listed once, alongside the most common genes and DNA of its rows. Here the V and J calls rest on TCRdb's processing, not on the authors' analysis. This sample lists a few hundred thousand distinct CDR3 sequences; 16% were detected once. The top ten clonotypes cover roughly 27% of the sample.

With regard to this clonotype: Its antigen is not yet known. No quality values exist for individual bases; no much larger clone is one base distant.

This sample's time point label indicates: newly diagnosed GD, antithyroid drugs for less than 3 months. For both TCR sequencing and RNA sequencing, RNA was extracted from PBMCs using TRIzol. Graves' disease was diagnosed according to American Thyroid Association guidelines. Recruitment of patients was carried out at an endocrinology department in Xi'an, China. Each patient gave approximately 9.7 milliliters of peripheral blood, collected in an EDTA anticoagulant tube. Ficoll Paque Plus density gradient separation was used to isolate PBMCs, and no additional T cell sorting was done. An Agilent 2100 Bioanalyzer and agarose gel were used to assess RNA quality, and a NanoDrop 2000 was used to measure RNA concentration. This same sample was also taken into another study, of T cells in Graves' hyperthyroidism and ophthalmopathy. Per that second paper: Stable Graves' hyperthyroidism was defined as no progression to ophthalmopathy during 18 months of follow-up. Hyperthyroidism patients were aged 18 to 65 years and newly diagnosed, with disease duration of less than 2 months. Exclusion was applied to patients with uncontrolled infections, other autoimmune diseases, pregnancy or lactation. Diagnoses were established on the basis of clinical symptoms, serum thyroxine and TRAb, thyroid ultrasound, and orbital computed tomography. The TCR CDR3 was subjected to a first round of RT-PCR using the HTBI primer set and the Qiagen OneStep RT-PCR kit. Most expanded thyroid clonotypes (frequency above 0.001) were also detected in blood, suggesting blood repertoires may reflect thyroid immune responses. Ophthalmopathy was separated from stable hyperthyroidism by a 13 V-J signature model, with over 85% sensitivity and approximately 84% specificity obtained in cross-validation and 80%/75% obtained in testing. In validation, progression to ophthalmopathy was predicted by the model with around 70% sensitivity and just over 72% specificity, a median of around 5.9 months before onset. A discovery cohort of about a hundred patients, roughly 43 with Graves' ophthalmopathy and about 58 with stable Graves' hyperthyroidism, was used to find distinguishing TCR V-J signatures. An independent validation cohort of under 20 hyperthyroidism patients and over 15 patients who later progressed to ophthalmopathy tested prospective prediction of ophthalmopathy. The roughly 100 discovery patients were divided at random into training and test sets in a 7:3 ratio. In addition, the study compared T-cell repertoires in thyroid tissue and in blood from about six Graves' hyperthyroidism patients. Once sampling was done, hyperthyroidism patients were given methimazole at a starting dose of 30 mg daily, whereas ophthalmopathy patients were given high-dose intravenous methylprednisolone. Libraries were constructed in a second round of multiplex PCR, after which size selection and purification were performed. Paired-end sequencing of the libraries was performed with 100 bp reads on an Illumina HiSeq2000. SOAPnuke was used to process the raw data, throwing out any read that contained adapters or uncalled bases, had a mean Phred below 15, or lacked an exact constant-primer or identifier match. COPE v1.2.5 was used to merge the high-quality paired reads, and each unique nucleotide sequence was defined as a clonotype. MiTCR v1.1 was used to align the clonotypes against IMGT TRBV, TRBD and TRBJ reference segments. The analysis included only V-J combinations with a frequency above 0.0001, which together covered roughly 99% of the repertoires. A TCS score was defined as the ratio of F50 (clonal expansion) to E x V (chaos), with BLOSUM62-based TCRdist applied between CDR3 peptides within each V-J. Welch's t-statistics and random forest reduced 514 V-J features to roughly 13, which were used in a naive Bayes classifier (R e1071). No statistical method was used to set the sample size in advance, and investigators knew the group allocation. According to the paper, TCR Vbeta CDR3 sequencing was carried out on about 140 peripheral blood samples, which came from under 50 ophthalmopathy, some 73 hyperthyroidism and approximately 17 progressor patients.

This sample comprised peripheral blood mononuclear cells (PBMCs), obtained at new diagnosis, from a patient treated with antithyroid drugs. The clonotype was recovered from a man between 40 and 49 years old with Graves disease. Donor details come from another sample of the same person, matched by shared clones. Recombination linked TRBV28 to TRBJ2-3, with the D call tentatively TRBD1 or TRBD2, each fitting 6 bases. The base sequence is TGTGCCAGCAGTTTCGTCCGGGGGCTTGGAGATACGCAGTATTTT. The encoded protein is CASSFVRGLGDTQYF.